This T cell receptor beta chain is drawn from a study of blood T cells in healthy people across ages. Notes on the study in general: Researchers judged that diversity estimates from one million T cells fell short of true values. Both naive CD4+ cell counts and diversity were greater in long-lived donors than in aged donors. Observed TCR beta diversity showed a strong correlation with the percentage of naive T cells as measured by flow cytometry.

The authors ran a second PCR of about 7 to 11 cycles using a sample-barcoded 5' primer and a J-beta primer mix. TCRdb called the 5' RACE reads again in MiXCR, with one record for every CDR3 protein. Among 800,000 to 950,000 distinct CDR3 sequences listed, almost 30% were seen once. From germline, CDR1 is MGHDK and CDR2 SYGVNS. This CDR3 spans 15 amino acids. As for this clonotype: Its antigen is as yet unknown. This may be a read error, as it is one base from a much larger clone.

These same records also appear under a second study, on T cells of mothers and their children. As reported in that work: Slightly higher overlap, not significant, was seen in related mother-child pairs than in unrelated pairs.

Sequencing input: blood. The sequence was obtained from a woman aged 40 to 50 in good health. The chain carries TRBV25-1 and TRBJ1-2; D perhaps matches TRBD1 (5 bases). CDR3 sequence: CASSERAGLKSGHTF. DNA of the CDR3: TGTGCCAGCAGTGAAAGGGCAGGGCTCAAGTCTGGCCACACCTTC.